Listed below are T cell receptor beta chains from one sample, sequenced in a study of blood T cell repertoires in COVID-19. Method: immunoSEQ multiplex PCR; TCRdb's copy keeps in-frame clones and lacks some. The table has some 150,000 clones, around 86% seen once. The sequenced material came from peripheral blood. These receptors came from a woman of 80 years or more with acute or convalescent COVID-19. CDR3s include the opening cysteine and the closing phenylalanine or tryptophan. The D gene is left open where the match is weak. Clone size is not always given. Where it is, it says once, few, many or a class for expanded clones.

clone size	V gene	J gene	D gene	CDR3 DNA	CDR3 protein
.	TRBV2	TRBJ2-7	TRBD2	TGTGCCAGCAGAGCCGGGACTACGACCTACGAGCAGTACTTC	CASRAGTTTYEQYF
.	TRBV27	TRBJ2-3	.	TGTGCCAGCAGTAGCCAGGTGGATACGCAGTATTTT	CASSSQVDTQYF
.	TRBV7-2	TRBJ1-1	.	TGTGCCAGCAGCTCCCAGGGTGGGACTGAAGCTTTCTTT	CASSSQGGTEAFF
once	TRBV7-2	TRBJ2-1	.	TGTGCCAGCAGCTTAGTGTCCGGGGGAGCTTACAATGAGCAGTTCTTC	CASSLVSGGAYNEQFF
.	TRBV14	TRBJ2-7	TRBD2	TGTGCCAGCAGCCTCTGGACTAGCGGAACCTACGAGCAGTACTTC	CASSLWTSGTYEQYF
.	TRBV28	TRBJ2-3	TRBD2	TGTGCCAGCAGCAAACTAGCGTCTGCCACAGATACGCAGTATTTT	CASSKLASATDTQYF
.	TRBV6-2/TRBV6-3	TRBJ1-3	.	TGTGCCAGCAGTTACAGGGGTTCCTCTGGAAACACCATATATTTT	CASSYRGSSGNTIYF
.	TRBV28	TRBJ1-5	TRBD1	TGTGCCAGCAGCCCAGGGGGCTCGGTTCAGCCCCAGCATTTT	CASSPGGSVQPQHF
.	TRBV25-1	TRBJ2-7	.	TGTGCCAGCAGTGAAATTTCCGGCAGGGGCAGTTCCTACGAGCAGTACTTC	CASSEISGRGSSYEQYF
.	TRBV5-1	TRBJ2-1	.	TGCGCCAGCAGCTTGGATGGACAAGCCTACAATGAGCAGTTCTTC	CASSLDGQAYNEQFF
.	TRBV18	TRBJ1-5	.	TGTGCCAGCTCACCGGGGCCTCTAAGCAATCAGCCCCAGCATTTT	CASSPGPLSNQPQHF
.	TRBV10-2	TRBJ1-2	.	TGCGCCAGCAGTGATGGGGGGAGGAACTATGGCTACACCTTC	CASSDGGRNYGYTF
.	TRBV7-3	TRBJ2-6	TRBD1	TGTGCCAGCAGCCCTGTCCCCAGGGGGAGATTATCTGGGGCCAACGTCCTGACTTTC	CASSPVPRGRLSGANVLTF
.	TRBV28	TRBJ1-1	TRBD1	TGTGCCAGCAGTCCCCAGGGGGCGACAGCTTTCTTT	CASSPQGATAFF
once	TRBV5-1	TRBJ1-4	TRBD1	TGCGCCAGCAGCGGACAGGGGGCTTCTAATGAAAAACTGTTTTTT	CASSGQGASNEKLFF
few	TRBV18	TRBJ1-1	TRBD1	TGTGCCAGCTCACCTTTGGACAGGGCGAACACTGAAGCTTTCTTT	CASSPLDRANTEAFF
.	TRBV4-2	TRBJ2-1	.	TGTGCCAGCAGCCAAGGTGGAGGCGGTAGCTATGAGCAGTTCTTC	CASSQGGGGSYEQFF
.	TRBV20-1	TRBJ1-1	.	TGCAGTGCTCCCCGGAACACTGAAGCTTTCTTT	CSAPRNTEAFF
.	TRBV3-1/TRBV3-2	TRBJ1-3	.	TGTGCCAGCAGCCAAGTTTTCAGGCTCTCTGGAAACACCATATATTTT	CASSQVFRLSGNTIYF
.	TRBV3-1/TRBV3-2	TRBJ1-3	.	TGTGCCAGCAGCCAAGAAAGCAGGGGAAACACCATATATTTT	CASSQESRGNTIYF
.	TRBV5-1	TRBJ2-7	TRBD2	TGCGCCAGAAAAGCCAACCCTGGGGCTAGCGGTGCCTACGAGCAGTACTTC	CARKANPGASGAYEQYF
.	TRBV7-3	TRBJ2-5	TRBD2	TGTGCCAGCAGCCCTCGACTAGCGGGGGGGTCCTTTCAAGAGACCCAGTACTTC	CASSPRLAGGSFQETQYF
.	TRBV10-3	TRBJ1-4	.	TGTGCCATCAGTGAACAGCATAATGAAAAACTGTTTTTT	CAISEQHNEKLFF
.	TRBV11-2	TRBJ1-5	TRBD1	TGTGCCAGCAGCTTAGTGGACAGGGTTAATCAGCCCCAGCATTTT	CASSLVDRVNQPQHF
few	TRBV5-1	TRBJ1-4	.	TGCGCCAGCAGACGGACTAATGAAAAACTGTTTTTT	CASRRTNEKLFF
.	TRBV23-1	TRBJ2-7	TRBD2	TGCGCCAGCAGTCATCCACGGACTAGCGGAATCTACGAGCAGTACTTC	CASSHPRTSGIYEQYF
.	TRBV7-6	TRBJ2-7	.	TGTGCCAGCAGCACCCCCACGGGCGAGCAGTACTTC	CASSTPTGEQYF
once	TRBV5-6	TRBJ1-2	.	TGTGCCAGCAGCTTCCCGGGACAAATTGGCGATGGCTACACCTTC	CASSFPGQIGDGYTF
.	TRBV28	TRBJ2-7	.	TGTGCCAGCACCCCTATGGCGGGGGCTACCTACCTCACTATCTACGAGCAGTACTTC	CASTPMAGATYLTIYEQYF
.	TRBV29-1	TRBJ2-5	TRBD2	TGCAGCGTTGAGGCCGGGACTAGCGACATCCGGGAGACCCAGTACTTC	CSVEAGTSDIRETQYF
.	TRBV7-9	TRBJ2-7	.	TGTGCCAGCAGCTTGGATCTCTCAGGGGGGCAACAGTACTTC	CASSLDLSGGQQYF
.	TRBV18	TRBJ1-5	TRBD1	TGTGCCAGCTCACTGGGACAGGGGGCCTATAGCAATCAGCCCCAGCATTTT	CASSLGQGAYSNQPQHF
.	TRBV5-1	TRBJ1-2	TRBD1	TGCGCCAGCAGCTTGAGCCCTCCTACGGGACAGGGGGACTATGGCTACACCTTC	CASSLSPPTGQGDYGYTF
.	TRBV5-1	TRBJ2-2	TRBD2	TGCGCCAGCAGCCTAATTAGCGGGAGGAGTGCCGGGGAGCTGTTTTTT	CASSLISGRSAGELFF
.	TRBV5-4	TRBJ2-3	TRBD2	TGTGCCAGCAGCTTAGCGGGGGGCGAGAGCACAGATACGCAGTATTTT	CASSLAGGESTDTQYF
.	TRBV29-1	TRBJ2-1	TRBD1	TGCAGCGTTGTGGGGGACAGCCTCTCCTACAATGAGCAGTTCTTC	CSVVGDSLSYNEQFF
.	TRBV6-1	TRBJ2-3	TRBD2	TGTGCCAGCAGTGAAGTGGGCGGGAGATTTCCAGATACGCAGTATTTT	CASSEVGGRFPDTQYF
.	TRBV3-1/TRBV3-2	TRBJ2-7	.	TGTGCCAGCAGCCAAGATCCCCCACTCGTCTCCTACGAGCAGTACTTC	CASSQDPPLVSYEQYF
few	TRBV21-1	TRBJ2-1	.	TGTGCCAGCACCCTAGCGGGAGGGGAGGTTGAGCAGTTCTTC	CASTLAGGEVEQFF
.	TRBV2	TRBJ2-1	TRBD2	TGTGCCAGCAGTCCGGGACTAGCGGTTAATGAGCAGTTCTTC	CASSPGLAVNEQFF
few	TRBV7-2	TRBJ1-5	TRBD1	TGTGCCAGCAGCCCTGGGACAGGGAATTATCAGCCCCAGCATTTT	CASSPGTGNYQPQHF
few	TRBV5-6	TRBJ1-1	.	TGTGCCAGCAGCTTTGTGGGAGGGAACACTGAAGCTTTCTTT	CASSFVGGNTEAFF
.	TRBV2	TRBJ2-7	.	TGTGCCAGCAGTCCCCCAGGGTTTCACTACGAGCAGTACTTC	CASSPPGFHYEQYF
.	TRBV7-6	TRBJ2-5	TRBD2	TGTGCCAGCAGCTCTTTAGCGGGGGGGCCTCAGACCCAGTACTTC	CASSSLAGGPQTQYF
.	TRBV30	TRBJ1-2	TRBD1	TGTGCCTGGAGTACTACAGGGGGGTATGGCTACACCTTC	CAWSTTGGYGYTF
.	TRBV2	TRBJ2-6	TRBD1	TGTGCCAGCAGTCCGGGACAGGGCAGGGCTGGGGCCAACGTCCTGACTTTC	CASSPGQGRAGANVLTF
.	TRBV12-3/TRBV12-4	TRBJ1-2	TRBD1	TGTGCCAGCAGGACAGGGTACTATGGCTACACCTTC	CASRTGYYGYTF
.	TRBV11-2	TRBJ2-1	.	TGTGCCAGCAGCAGGCGCGTGGACAGCAGCTCCTACAATGAGCAGTTCTTC	CASSRRVDSSSYNEQFF
.	TRBV24-1	TRBJ2-1	.	TGTGCCACCAGTGATCCCTCTGCCCTAGAGCAGTTCTTC	CATSDPSALEQFF
.	TRBV5-1	TRBJ2-7	TRBD2	TGCGCCAGTACGCGGGGGGCGAAGTCCTACGAGCAGTACTTC	CASTRGAKSYEQYF
few	TRBV28	TRBJ1-2	.	TGTGCCAGCAGTTTGAGGGCATATGGCTACACCTTC	CASSLRAYGYTF
.	TRBV7-8	TRBJ2-2	.	TGTGCCAGCAGCTTGGGGCGGGGTCGCACCGGGGAGCTGTTTTTT	CASSLGRGRTGELFF
.	TRBV11-1	TRBJ2-7	.	TGTGCCAGCAGCCCCCGGTTGGGCAGGGGAATCTACGAGCAGTACTTC	CASSPRLGRGIYEQYF